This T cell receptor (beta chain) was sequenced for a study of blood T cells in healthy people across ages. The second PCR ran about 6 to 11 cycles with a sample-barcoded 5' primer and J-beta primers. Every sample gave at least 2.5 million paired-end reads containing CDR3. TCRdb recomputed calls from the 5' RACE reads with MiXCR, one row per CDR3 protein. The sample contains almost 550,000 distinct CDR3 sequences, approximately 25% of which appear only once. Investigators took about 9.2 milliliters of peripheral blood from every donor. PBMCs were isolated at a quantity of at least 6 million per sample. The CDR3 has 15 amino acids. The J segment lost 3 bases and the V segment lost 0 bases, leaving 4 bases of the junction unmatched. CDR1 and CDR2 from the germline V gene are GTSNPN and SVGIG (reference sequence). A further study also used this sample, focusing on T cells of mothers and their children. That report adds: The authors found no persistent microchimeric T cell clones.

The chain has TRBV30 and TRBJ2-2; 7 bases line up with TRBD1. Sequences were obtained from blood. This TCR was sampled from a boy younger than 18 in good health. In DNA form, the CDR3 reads TGTGCCTGGAGTGTACAAGGGGGCGACACCGGGGAGCTGTTTTTT. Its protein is CAWSVQGGDTGELFF.